Shown below are 16 T cell receptor beta chains from a single sample sequenced in a study of cytomegalovirus exposure and HLA in healthy donors. The PCR contained 60 Vbeta and 13 Jbeta primers. Sequencing was performed with immunoSEQ multiplex PCR; in TCRdb, only in-frame clones are kept and a portion is missing. The data show some 200,000 clones, over 75% seen once. The sequencing input was PBMCs. The receptor source for this set is a girl aged 2-10 years in good health and CMV-seronegative.

CDR3 sequence: CASSVGQGVGYGYTF. The CDR3 nucleotides are TGTGCCAGCAGCGTAGGGCAGGGGGTCGGCTATGGCTACACCTTC. This rearrangement joins TRBV9 to TRBJ1-2, with TRBD1 matching over 7 bases. Trimming at V came to 0 bases and at J to 4 bases, leaving 6 bases not matched to a gene. CDR3 length: 15 amino acids. CDR1 is SGDLS, CDR2 YYNGEE, per germline.

V usage is TRBV7-9 and J usage is TRBJ1-1; 7 bases align to TRBD1. This CDR3 has 12 residues. Germline V gene data show CDR1 as SEHNR and CDR2 as FQNEAQ (reference sequence). V dropped 8 bases and J dropped 3; count of bases not matched to a gene: 3. The CDR3 DNA sequence: TGTGCCAGCGGTACAGGGGACACTGAAGCTTTCTTT. This translates into CASGTGDTEAFF.

V usage is TRBV9 and J usage is TRBJ1-3; D unclear. The germline gives CDR1 SGDLS, CDR2 YYNGEE. This CDR3 comprises 15 residues. Trimming removed 7 bases from V and 2 bases from J, with 16 bases in between. The CDR3 DNA reads as TGTGCCAGCGCCCACGGAGGGTCTCCTGGAAACACCATATATTTT. Residues: CASAHGGSPGNTIYF.

V gene TRBV15 combines with J gene TRBJ2-5; D is undetermined. The end of the DNA aligns better with TRBJ2-7, so the J call may be wrong. This CDR3 spans 13 amino acids. Germline V gene data show CDR1 as LNHNV and CDR2 as YYDKDF (reference sequence). CDR3 residues: CATSREGAYEQYF. CDR3 DNA: TGTGCCACCAGCAGAGAGGGCGCCTACGAGCAGTACTTC.

The chain has TRBV15 and TRBJ1-2; no reliable D call. Per germline, CDR1 LNHNV and CDR2 YYDKDF (reference sequence). V lost 5 bases, J lost 4 bases, and 17 bases lay in between. The CDR3 covers 15 residues. CDR3 nucleotide sequence: TGTGCCACCAGCCGCGATCTCGGAGGCCTCTATGGCTACACCTTC. It translates to CATSRDLGGLYGYTF.

This chain links TRBV11-2 with TRBJ2-7; 10 positions agree with TRBD1. V shed 2 bases and J 4 bases; nucleotides not matched to a gene: 11. The germline gives CDR1 SGHAT, CDR2 FQNNGV. The CDR3 spans 17 residues. CDR3 sequence reads: CASSLRDRGRSRYEQYF. CDR3 bases: TGTGCCAGCAGCTTAAGGGACAGGGGAAGGAGTCGGTACGAGCAGTACTTC.

V is TRBV11-2 and J is TRBJ1-2, with D hard to call. Trimming shortened V by 3 bases and J by 0 bases, and 14 bases separated the two germline ends. CDR1 is SGHAT, CDR2 FQNNGV, per germline. CDR3 length: 16 amino acids. This CDR3 is CASSFFLQDSNYGYTF. CDR3 nucleotides: TGTGCCAGCAGCTTTTTCCTTCAGGATTCTAACTATGGCTACACCTTC.

This clone appeared a few times. The chain couples TRBV6-5 to TRBJ1-2, with 8 bases that match TRBD1. J was trimmed by 7 bases and V by 4 bases; bases with no gene match: 8. The CDR3 runs 14 residues. Per the germline V gene, CDR1 is MNHEY and CDR2 is SVGAGI. For the CDR3, the DNA is TGTGCCAGCAGTTTTCGGACAGGGCCGGGTGGCTACACCTTC. This encodes CASSFRTGPGGYTF.

The chain recombines TRBV7-6 with TRBJ2-3; 11 bases are shared with TRBD2. This CDR3 has 16 amino acids. Germline V gives CDR1 SGHVS, CDR2 FNYEAQ. The V and J ends lost 5 bases and 1 base, in that order; junction bases with no gene match: 5. The CDR3 bases are TGTGCCAGCAGCCCTCTAGCGGGAGGAGGCACAGATACGCAGTATTTT. Encoded protein: CASSPLAGGGTDTQYF. The variable domain in full, with the rest retrieved from reference TRBV7-6 and TRBJ2-3, is GAGVSQSPRYKVTKRGQDVALRCDPISGHVSLYWYRQALGQGPEFLTYFNYEAQQDKSGLPNDRFSAERPEGSISTLTIQRTEQRDSAMYRCASSPLAGGGTDTQYFGPGTRLTVL.

CDR3 loop: CASSIRDYGYTF. CDR3 coding DNA: TGTGCCAGTAGTATTCGGGACTATGGCTACACCTTC. This sequence joins TRBV19 and TRBJ1-2; D call uncertain. The ends were cut back, 3 bases at V and 3 bases at J, with 5 bases in the middle. CDR3 size: 12 residues. Germline CDR1 LNHDA, CDR2 SQIVND (reference sequence).

The rearrangement links TRBV4-1 to TRBJ2-4; D is perhaps TRBD2 (5 bases). V lost 0 bases, J lost 1 base, and 10 bases lay in between. Looked up from germline, CDR1 is MGHRA and CDR2 is YSYEKL. This CDR3 contains 16 residues. CDR3 protein: CASSQELVAAKNIQYF. In DNA form, the CDR3 reads TGCGCCAGCAGCCAAGAGCTAGTAGCGGCCAAAAACATTCAGTACTTC.

The chain couples TRBV29-1 to TRBJ1-2, with D tentatively TRBD1 (6 bases). Trimming shortened V by 4 bases and J by 5 bases, and 20 bases separated the two germline ends. CDR1 and CDR2 from the germline V gene are SQVTM and ANQGSEA. The CDR3 spans 15 residues. The CDR3 sequence: CSVGKDSNYSYGYTF. The CDR3 coding sequence is TGCAGCGTTGGAAAGGACAGTAATTATTCTTATGGCTACACCTTC.

This chain joins TRBV18 and TRBJ1-1, with D uncertain. This CDR3 has 14 residues. The V gene's germline CDR1 is KGHSH and CDR2 LQKENI. The germline V and J ends were trimmed by 0 bases and 1 base, with 6 bases remaining between them. CDR3: CASSPPWQNTEAFF. CDR3 nucleotide sequence: TGTGCCAGCTCACCACCGTGGCAGAACACTGAAGCTTTCTTT. Filled out from reference TRBV18 and TRBJ1-1, the complete variable domain reads NAGVMQNPRHLVRRRGQEARLRCSPMKGHSHVYWYRQLPEEGLKFMVYLQKENIIDESGMPKERFSAEFPKEGPSILRIQQVVRGDSAAYFCASSPPWQNTEAFFGQGTRLTVV.

This chain links TRBV25-1 with TRBJ2-3; the match to TRBD1 covers 9 bases. With V trimmed by 4 bases and J by 5 bases, 4 bases remained unmatched. The CDR3 loop spans 14 amino acids. Germline V lookup: CDR1 MGHDK, CDR2 SYGVNS. The CDR3 DNA reads TGTGCCAGCAGTGTTCGGGACAGGGTAGATACGCAGTATTTT. Its protein is CASSVRDRVDTQYF.

The chain couples TRBV7-9 to TRBJ2-2, with unresolved D. The CDR3 spans 13 residues. V was pared by 6 bases and J by 7 bases, with 12 bases between. Germline assignment: CDR1 SEHNR and CDR2 FQNEAQ (reference sequence). CDR3 DNA: TGTGCCAGCAGTTCCCGAGAGCTCGGGGAGCTGTTTTTT. It codes for CASSSRELGELFF.

This clone has more than one count but fewer than ten. This chain connects TRBV4-2 to TRBJ2-7; tentatively, D is TRBD1 (5 bases). CDR1 and CDR2 from the germline V gene are LGHNA and YNFKEQ. The CDR3 has 12 amino acids. V was trimmed by 4 bases and J by 6 bases, leaving 10 bases between them. The CDR3 loop reads CASSPPGREQYF. The CDR3 bases are TGTGCCAGCAGCCCACCAGGGCGCGAGCAGTACTTC.